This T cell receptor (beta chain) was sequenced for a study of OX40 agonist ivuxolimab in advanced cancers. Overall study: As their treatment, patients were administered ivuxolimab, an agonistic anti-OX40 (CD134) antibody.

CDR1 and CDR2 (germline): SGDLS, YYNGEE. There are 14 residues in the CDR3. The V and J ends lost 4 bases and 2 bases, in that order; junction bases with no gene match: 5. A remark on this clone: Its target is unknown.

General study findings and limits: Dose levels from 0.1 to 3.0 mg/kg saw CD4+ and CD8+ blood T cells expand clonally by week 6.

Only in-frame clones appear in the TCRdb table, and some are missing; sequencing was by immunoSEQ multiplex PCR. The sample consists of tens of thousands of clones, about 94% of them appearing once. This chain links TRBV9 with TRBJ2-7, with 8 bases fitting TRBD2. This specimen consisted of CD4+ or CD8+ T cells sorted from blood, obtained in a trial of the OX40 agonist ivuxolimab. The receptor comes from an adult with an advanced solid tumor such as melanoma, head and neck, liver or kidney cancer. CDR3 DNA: TGTGCCAGCAGCCCACGGGGACTAGCCTACGAGCAGTACTTC. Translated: CASSPRGLAYEQYF. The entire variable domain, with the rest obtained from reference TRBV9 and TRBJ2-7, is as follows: DSGVTQTPKHLITATGQRVTLRCSPRSGDLSVYWYQQSLDQGLQFLIQYYNGEERAKGNILERFSAQQFPDLHSELNLSSLELGDSALYFCASSPRGLAYEQYFGPGTRLTVT.